The entry below gives a single TCR beta chain sequence along with its context. Its antigen is not known. This record comes from a study of cytomegalovirus exposure and HLA in healthy donors. Study-wide points: Productive status was seen about 90% or about 30% of the time for most TCR beta V segments in an earlier analysis.

The V and J ends lost 6 bases and 2 bases, in that order; junction bases with no gene match: 5. In germline, CDR1 is MNHNY, CDR2 SVGAGI (reference sequence). The CDR3 is made up of 14 amino acids. Amplification used 60 Vbeta primers and 13 Jbeta primers. TCRdb keeps only in-frame clones here, not all; method: immunoSEQ multiplex PCR. The table has 110,000 to 150,000 clones, around 78% seen once. This receptor was identified in a male donor in good health and CMV-seronegative. V and J are TRBV6-6 and TRBJ2-5, with 8 bases lining up with TRBD1. Sequencing was performed on PBMCs. CDR3 sequence: CASSLTGGQETQYF. CDR3 bases: TGTGCCAGCAGCCTCACAGGGGGACAAGAGACCCAGTACTTC.